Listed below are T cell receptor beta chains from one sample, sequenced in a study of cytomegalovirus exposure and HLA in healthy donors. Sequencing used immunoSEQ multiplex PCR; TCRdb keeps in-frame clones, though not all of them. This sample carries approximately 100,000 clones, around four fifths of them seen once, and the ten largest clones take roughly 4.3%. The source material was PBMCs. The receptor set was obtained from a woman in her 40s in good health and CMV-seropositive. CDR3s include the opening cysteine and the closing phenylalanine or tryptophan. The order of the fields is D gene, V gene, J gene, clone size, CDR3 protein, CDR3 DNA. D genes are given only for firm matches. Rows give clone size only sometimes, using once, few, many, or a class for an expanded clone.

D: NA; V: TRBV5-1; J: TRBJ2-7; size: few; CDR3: CASSLIGGIAYEQYF; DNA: TGCGCCAGCAGCTTGATTGGCGGGATCGCCTACGAGCAGTACTTC
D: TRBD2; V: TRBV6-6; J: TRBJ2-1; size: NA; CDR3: CASIPGGKDEQFF; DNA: TGTGCCAGCATTCCGGGGGGTAAGGATGAGCAGTTCTTC
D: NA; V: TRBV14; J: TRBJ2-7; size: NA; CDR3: CASSQEMGGRYEQYF; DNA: TGTGCCAGCAGTCAGGAAATGGGTGGTCGCTACGAGCAGTACTTC
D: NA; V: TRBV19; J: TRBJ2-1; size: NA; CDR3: CASSIRDFDNEQFF; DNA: TGTGCCAGTAGTATTCGAGACTTCGACAATGAGCAGTTCTTC
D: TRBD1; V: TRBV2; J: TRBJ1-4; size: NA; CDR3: CASSLQGGEKLFF; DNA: TGTGCCAGCAGCCTACAGGGGGGTGAAAAACTGTTTTTT
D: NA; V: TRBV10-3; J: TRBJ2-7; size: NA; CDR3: CAISDTRGYEQYF; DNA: TGTGCCATCAGTGATACTAGAGGCTACGAGCAGTACTTC
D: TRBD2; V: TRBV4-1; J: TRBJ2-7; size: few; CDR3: CASSRGAGRAYEQYF; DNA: TGCGCCAGCAGCCGAGGAGCGGGGCGAGCCTACGAGCAGTACTTC
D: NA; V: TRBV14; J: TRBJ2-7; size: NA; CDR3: CASSLTRLRYEQYF; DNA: TGTGCCAGCAGCCTCACTAGATTGAGGTACGAGCAGTACTTC
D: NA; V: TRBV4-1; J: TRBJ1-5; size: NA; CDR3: CASSQTVVSDQPQHF; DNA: TGCGCCAGCAGCCAAACGGTGGTTTCCGATCAGCCCCAGCATTTT
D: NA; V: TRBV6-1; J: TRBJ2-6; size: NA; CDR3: CASGGNSGANVLTF; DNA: TGTGCCAGCGGGGGCAACTCTGGGGCCAACGTCCTGACTTTC